These 30 T cell receptor beta chains came from one sample sequenced in a study of OX40 agonist ivuxolimab in advanced cancers. The library was obtained by the immunoSEQ multiplex PCR assay. What TCRdb holds here is the immuneACCESS table cut down to in-frame rearrangements. Part of the clones is not present; checked against another copy, under half of the missing clones reflect an unresolved V gene, and the others are unexplained. For this sample there are about 83,000 clones; over 75% appear just once. The biggest ten clones account for roughly 0.71% of the sample. This specimen was CD4+ or CD8+ T cells sorted from blood, taken in a trial of the OX40 agonist ivuxolimab. Source of these receptors: an adult with an advanced solid tumor such as melanoma, head and neck, liver or kidney cancer.

The chain uses TRBV5-3 and TRBJ1-2; D is possibly TRBD1 (5 bases). TRBV5-3 is classed as an ORF, of uncertain function. The CDR3 is 17 amino acids. The V and J ends lost 1 base and 0 bases respectively, with 16 bases between them. The CDR3 sequence is CARSLLGQEEANYGYTF. In DNA, the CDR3 is TGTGCCAGAAGCTTGCTGGGGCAGGAAGAAGCTAACTATGGCTACACCTTC.

This sequence joins TRBV19 and TRBJ2-7; a possible D gene is TRBD1 (6 bases). The germline CDR1 and CDR2 sequences are LNHDA and SQIVND (reference sequence). With 7 bases removed from V and 1 base from J, the gap between germline ends came to 17 bases. The CDR3 sequence is 15 residues long. The chain's CDR3 is CASMGTTTQSYEQYF. For the CDR3, the DNA is TGTGCCAGTATGGGGACAACCACCCAATCCTACGAGCAGTACTTC. The entire variable domain, with the rest obtained from reference TRBV19 and TRBJ2-7, is as follows: DGGITQSPKYLFRKEGQNVTLSCEQNLNHDAMYWYRQDPGQGLRLIYYSQIVNDFQKGDIAEGYSVSREKKESFPLTVTSAQKNPTAFYLCASMGTTTQSYEQYFGPGTRLTVT.

The J gene is TRBJ1-1, the V gene TRBV10-3; tentatively, D is TRBD1 (6 bases). Trimming cost V 4 bases and J 3 bases, with 12 bases left between them. Germline V gene sequence: CDR1 ENHRY, CDR2 SYGVKD. The CDR3 loop spans 14 amino acids. The CDR3 nucleotides read TGTGCCATCAGTGGTCACAGGGCGGACACTGAAGCTTTCTTT. It codes for CAISGHRADTEAFF.

This clone was observed a handful of times. This sequence joins TRBV27 and TRBJ2-5; no firm D call. Germline loops: CDR1 MNHEY, CDR2 SMNVEV (reference sequence). Trimming cost V 3 bases and J 2 bases, with 7 bases left between them. The CDR3 loop spans 13 amino acids. In nucleotides, the CDR3 is TGTGCCAGCAGTTTCTACGGGCAAGAGACCCAGTACTTC. It yields the protein CASSFYGQETQYF.

The gene calls are TRBV4-2 and TRBJ2-3, with 7 positions matching TRBD1. V was pared by 0 bases and J by 4 bases, with 10 bases of the junction left unmatched. The CDR3 extends over 17 amino acids. CDR1 is LGHNA and CDR2 is YNFKEQ in the germline V gene. This CDR3 reads CASSQEQGPTSPDTQYF. The CDR3 DNA follows: TGTGCCAGCAGCCAAGAACAGGGGCCTACCTCCCCAGATACGCAGTATTTT.

This chain links TRBV7-9 with TRBJ1-2; the D is unclear. The CDR3 is 11 amino acids. Germline V gene data show CDR1 as SEHNR and CDR2 as FQNEAQ (reference sequence). The V end lost 1 base, the J end lost 8 bases, and 5 bases lay between the germline ends. The CDR3 sequence is CASSLVGGYTF. CDR3 nucleotides: TGTGCCAGCAGCTTAGTCGGGGGCTACACCTTC.

This chain uses TRBV6-6 with TRBJ1-1; D not certain. The CDR3 sequence is 13 residues long. The V end was cut by 11 bases, the J end by 4 bases, with 17 bases between. Germline CDR1 is MNHNY and CDR2 is SVGAGI (reference sequence). The CDR3 sequence is CAGRPLPGTEAFF. Here the CDR3 DNA reads TGTGCCGGACGACCCTTGCCGGGCACTGAAGCTTTCTTT.

The V call is TRBV7-2, the J call TRBJ2-5; the D gene could be TRBD1 or TRBD2 (7 bases each). The end of the DNA aligns better with TRBJ2-7, so the J call may be wrong. The CDR3 contains 13 residues. The germline V gene has CDR1 SGHTA and CDR2 FQGNSA. The DNA of the CDR3 is TGTGCCAGCAGCCTCGACAGGGAGGGCGAGCAGTACTTC. Its translation: CASSLDREGEQYF.

This chain connects TRBV6-6 to TRBJ1-6, with D hard to call. Germline values: CDR1 MNHNY, CDR2 SVGAGI (reference sequence). The V end was cut by 0 bases, the J end by 7 bases, with 4 bases between. This CDR3 has 13 amino acids. CDR3 DNA sequence: TGTGCCAGCAGTTACTCAGGGAATTCACCCCTCCACTTT. Translated, it gives CASSYSGNSPLHF.

The genes are TRBV7-8 and TRBJ2-3; D remains unclear. V lost 1 base to trimming and J lost 6 bases, with 2 bases between them. Per the germline V gene, CDR1 is SGHVS and CDR2 is FQNEAQ. The CDR3 consists of 11 residues. CDR3 coding DNA: TGTGCCAGCAGCTTAGAGGATACGCAGTATTTT. Translation: CASSLEDTQYF. The complete variable domain, with remaining parts taken from reference TRBV7-8 and TRBJ2-3, reads GAGVSQSPRYKVAKRGQDVALRCDPISGHVSLFWYQQALGQGPEFLTYFQNEAQLDKSGLPSDRFFAERPEGSVSTLKIQRTQQEDSAVYLCASSLEDTQYFGPGTRLTVL.

This chain links TRBV9 with TRBJ2-3; a weak D match, TRBD2 (6 bases). CDR1 SGDLS and CDR2 YYNGEE come from the germline V gene. This CDR3 comprises 15 residues. V shed 4 bases and J shed 0 bases, with 12 bases lying between them. The CDR3 loop is CASSLIGGSTDTQYF. The CDR3 DNA is TGTGCCAGCAGCCTCATCGGGGGTAGCACAGATACGCAGTATTTT. The full variable domain, its missing parts supplied by reference TRBV9 and TRBJ2-3, is DSGVTQTPKHLITATGQRVTLRCSPRSGDLSVYWYQQSLDQGLQFLIQYYNGEERAKGNILERFSAQQFPDLHSELNLSSLELGDSALYFCASSLIGGSTDTQYFGPGTRLTVL.

This clone showed up just once. This sequence joins TRBV5-1 and TRBJ2-1, with 8 bases lining up with TRBD2. The V gene end was trimmed by 4 bases and the J gene end by 4 bases; junction bases not matched to a gene: 7. Per germline, CDR1 SGHRS and CDR2 YFSETQ. This CDR3 spans 15 amino acids. The CDR3 region is CASSAASGQYNEQFF. The CDR3 DNA reads as TGCGCCAGCAGCGCAGCTAGCGGGCAATACAATGAGCAGTTCTTC.

This clone turned up a few times. V usage is TRBV19 and J usage is TRBJ2-3, with 7 bases aligning to TRBD1. The V gene end was trimmed by 10 bases and the J gene end by 4 bases; junction bases not matched to a gene: 11. Per germline, CDR1 LNHDA and CDR2 SQIVND (reference sequence). The CDR3 loop spans 14 amino acids. Here the CDR3 reads CATSDRAGADTQYF. CDR3 sequence (DNA): TGTGCCACCTCAGACAGGGCCGGGGCAGATACGCAGTATTTT.

This chain links TRBV5-6 with TRBJ1-4; 10 bases align to TRBD1. The V gene end was trimmed by 4 bases and the J gene end by 2 bases; junction bases not matched to a gene: 5. This CDR3 has 16 amino acids. From germline, CDR1 is SGHDT and CDR2 YYEEEE. CDR3 loop: CASSGLDRGTNEKLFF. The CDR3 region has the DNA TGTGCCAGCAGCGGGCTGGACAGGGGGACTAATGAAAAACTGTTTTTT.

V usage is TRBV18 and J usage is TRBJ1-4, with TRBD1 identical over 7 bases. Germline values: CDR1 KGHSH, CDR2 LQKENI. J gave up 4 bases and V 0 bases, and 2 bases lay outside the gene matches. The CDR3 is made up of 15 amino acids. This chain's CDR3 is CASSPPDRFNEKLFF. In DNA, the CDR3 is TGTGCCAGCTCACCACCGGACAGGTTTAATGAAAAACTGTTTTTT.

The chain uses TRBV7-2 and TRBJ2-7; TRBD1 is a possible D gene (5 bases). Trimming pared 3 bases from V and 5 bases from J, leaving 14 bases between. This CDR3 has 14 residues. The V gene's germline CDR1 is SGHTA and CDR2 FQGNSA. CDR3 amino acids: CASSLPGMENEQYF. In nucleotides, the CDR3 is TGTGCCAGCAGCTTGCCAGGGATGGAAAACGAGCAGTACTTC.

J is TRBJ2-5 and V is TRBV18; D is perhaps TRBD1 (5 bases). The CDR3 length is 17 residues. V lost 3 bases to trimming and J lost 1 base, with 18 bases between them. Looked up from germline, CDR1 is KGHSH and CDR2 is LQKENI. The CDR3 sequence: CASSPSRTPGFQETQYF. In nucleotides, the CDR3 is TGTGCCAGCTCACCTAGTAGGACACCGGGCTTCCAAGAGACCCAGTACTTC.

The chain recombines TRBV6-6 with TRBJ1-2; perhaps TRBD1 as D (6 bases). The CDR3 contains 15 residues. Germline V lookup: CDR1 MNHNY, CDR2 SVGAGI (reference sequence). V was clipped by 0 bases and J by 1 base, with 9 bases between them. The CDR3 DNA follows: TGTGCCAGCAGTTACTCGGGGGACATTAACTATGGCTACACCTTC. Residues: CASSYSGDINYGYTF.

V and J are TRBV2 and TRBJ2-3; D gene unclear. Between the trimmed V and J ends, which lost 6 bases and 4 bases, there was a span of 5 bases. Germline V gene lookup returns CDR1 SNHLY and CDR2 FYNNEI. The CDR3 loop spans 11 amino acids. The CDR3 reads CASRVADTQYF. The CDR3 DNA is TGTGCCAGCAGGGTAGCAGATACGCAGTATTTT.

The chain combines TRBV6-1 with TRBJ1-2, with D perhaps TRBD1 (5 bases). The germline V gene encodes CDR1 MNHNS and CDR2 SASEGT. This CDR3 has 14 amino acids. The germline V and J ends were trimmed by 2 bases and 2 bases, with 9 bases remaining between them. CDR3 sequence reads: CASSESRENYGYTF. In DNA, the CDR3 is TGTGCCAGCAGTGAATCCAGGGAGAACTATGGCTACACCTTC.

The chain uses TRBV7-2 and TRBJ2-3, with 10 bases identical to TRBD2. Germline CDR1 and CDR2: SGHTA and FQGNSA. CDR3 size: 17 residues. V was clipped by 0 bases and J by 4 bases; unmatched bases: 7. CDR3: CASSLAASGGGPDTQYF. The CDR3 DNA sequence: TGTGCCAGCAGCTTAGCGGCTAGCGGGGGTGGTCCAGATACGCAGTATTTT. The variable domain in full, with the rest retrieved from reference TRBV7-2 and TRBJ2-3, is GAGVSQSPSNKVTEKGKDVELRCDPISGHTALYWYRQSLGQGLEFLIYFQGNSAPDKSGLPSDRFSAERTGGSVSTLTIQRTQQEDSAVYLCASSLAASGGGPDTQYFGPGTRLTVL.

The chain employs TRBV5-1 and TRBJ2-3, with D unresolved. The V gene's germline CDR1 is SGHRS and CDR2 YFSETQ. Trimming removed 6 bases from V and 1 base from J, with 9 bases in between. The CDR3 runs 13 residues. CDR3 protein: CASKIEGTDTQYF. The CDR3 nucleotides read TGCGCCAGCAAGATAGAGGGCACAGATACGCAGTATTTT.

V is TRBV19 and J is TRBJ2-3; D possibly corresponds to TRBD1 (5 bases). The germline V and J ends were trimmed by 4 bases and 2 bases, with 16 bases remaining between them. Per the germline V gene, CDR1 is LNHDA and CDR2 is SQIVND (reference sequence). This CDR3 contains 16 residues. The chain's CDR3 is CASSRRGAGNTDTQYF. The CDR3 DNA sequence: TGTGCCAGTAGTAGAAGGGGTGCAGGGAACACAGATACGCAGTATTTT.

This clone was seen only a few times. The genes are TRBV29-1 and TRBJ1-3, with no clear D. The CDR3 is 13 residues long. V lost 3 bases and J 0 bases, leaving 6 bases between the germline ends. Germline CDR1 SQVTM, CDR2 ANQGSEA. The CDR3 here is CSVEAASGNTIYF. CDR3 nucleotide sequence: TGCAGCGTTGAGGCGGCCTCTGGAAACACCATATATTTT.

V usage is TRBV11-2 and J usage is TRBJ2-2; TRBD2 agrees at 10 bases. CDR3 length: 16 residues. The V segment lost 2 bases and the J segment 4 bases; nucleotides outside the gene matches: 4. The germline CDR1 and CDR2 sequences are SGHAT and FQNNGV. CDR3 sequence (DNA): TGTGCCAGCAGCTTAATCAGCGGGGGGGCCACCGGGGAGCTGTTTTTT. Translating it yields CASSLISGGATGELFF.

The V and J genes are TRBV2 and TRBJ2-5; the match to TRBD2 covers 16 bases. This CDR3 contains 16 residues. The V gene's germline CDR1 is SNHLY and CDR2 FYNNEI. V was pared by 7 bases and J by 5 bases, with 7 bases of the junction left unmatched. CDR3 in amino acids: CASTPGLAGGRETQYF. The CDR3, as DNA: TGTGCCAGCACCCCGGGACTAGCGGGGGGGCGGGAGACCCAGTACTTC.

The chain is built from TRBV5-1 and TRBJ2-7; 10 nucleotides align to TRBD1. V shed 7 bases, J shed 4 bases, and the junction held 8 bases outside the gene matches. Germline loops: CDR1 SGHRS, CDR2 YFSETQ. This CDR3 comprises 14 residues. This CDR3 reads CASASGTGEYEQYF. The CDR3 DNA reads TGCGCCAGCGCCTCGGGGACAGGGGAATACGAGCAGTACTTC.

This clone was seen once. The J gene is TRBJ2-3, the V gene TRBV6-5; tentatively, D is TRBD2 (6 bases). This CDR3 contains 14 residues. Germline loops: CDR1 MNHEY, CDR2 SVGAGI. Trimming shortened V by 6 bases and J by 3 bases, and 13 bases separated the two germline ends. The CDR3 region has the DNA TGTGCCAGCAGCCCCTTGGGGGGAACAGATACGCAGTATTTT. Translation: CASSPLGGTDTQYF.

CDR3 sequence (DNA): TGCGCCAGCAGCGACCTAGGGGGGCCGTACCAAGAGACCCAGTACTTC. It codes for CASSDLGGPYQETQYF. The chain couples TRBV5-1 to TRBJ2-5, with D possibly being TRBD1 or TRBD2 (6 bases each). Germline V gene data show CDR1 as SGHRS and CDR2 as YFSETQ. The CDR3 is 16 residues long. V was pared by 4 bases and J by 0 bases, with 16 bases between. Looking up the rest from reference TRBV5-1 and TRBJ2-5 gives the full variable domain: KAGVTQTPRYLIKTRGQQVTLSCSPISGHRSVSWYQQTPGQGLQFLFEYFSETQRNKGNFPGRFSGRQFSNSRSEMNVSTLELGDSALYLCASSDLGGPYQETQYFGPGTRLLVL.

The J gene is TRBJ1-1, the V gene TRBV5-4; D gene uncertain. This CDR3 has 14 residues. Trimming removed 4 bases at V and 4 bases at J, with 14 bases between. Germline lookup yields CDR1 SGHNT and CDR2 YYREEE (reference sequence). In DNA form, the CDR3 reads TGTGCCAGCAGCCCGACGGGCCGATCCACTGAAGCTTTCTTT. Translation: CASSPTGRSTEAFF.